One sample yielded the 5 T cell receptor beta chains listed below, sequenced in a study of cytomegalovirus exposure and HLA in healthy donors. The PCR had 60 Vbeta and 13 Jbeta primers. Clones were read by immunoSEQ multiplex PCR, and TCRdb kept only the in-frame ones, dropping some. In the table there are approximately 110,000 clones, around 62% of which are singletons. The source material was PBMCs. These receptors were taken from a man aged 25 to 45 in good health and CMV-seropositive.

The rearrangement joins TRBV4-1 to TRBJ1-4; 7 nucleotides align to TRBD1. Germline trimming cut 1 base from V and 3 bases from J; bases unmatched to any gene: 5. The CDR3 runs to 16 residues. Per germline, CDR1 MGHRA and CDR2 YSYEKL. CDR3 sequence: CASSQVPGTANEKLFF. CDR3 sequence (DNA): TGCGCCAGCAGCCAAGTACCCGGGACAGCTAATGAAAAACTGTTTTTT.

The rearrangement joins TRBV6-6 to TRBJ1-4; D unresolved. The CDR3 is 14 amino acids. V was clipped by 2 bases and J by 8 bases, with 12 bases between them. CDR1 and CDR2 from the germline V gene are MNHNY and SVGAGI (reference sequence). The DNA for the CDR3 is TGTGCCAGCAGTTACGGGCAGCTTAACGAAAAACTGTTTTTT. This encodes CASSYGQLNEKLFF.

This clone was found a few times. The J gene is TRBJ1-1, the V gene TRBV2, with 7 bases aligning to TRBD1. Germline-derived CDR1 and CDR2 are SNHLY and FYNNEI. The CDR3 runs 14 residues. The junction had 13 bases not matched to a gene; V was cut back by 4 bases and J by 11 bases. DNA for the CDR3: TGTGCCAGCAGTGGACAGGGTAAAAAGTTGTCGGCTTTCTTT. This encodes CASSGQGKKLSAFF.

This clone has just a few counts. The CDR3 reads CASSVGLAGVWETQYF. The CDR3 DNA reads TGCGCCAGCAGCGTGGGACTAGCGGGGGTTTGGGAGACCCAGTACTTC. This sequence joins TRBV5-1 and TRBJ2-5, with TRBD2 matching over 14 bases. The germline V gene encodes CDR1 SGHRS and CDR2 YFSETQ. This CDR3 comprises 16 residues. The junction had 7 bases not matched to a gene; V was cut back by 4 bases and J by 5 bases.

V and J are TRBV19 and TRBJ2-2; 7 nucleotides align to TRBD2. J gave up 7 bases and V 3 bases, and 5 bases lay outside the gene matches. The CDR3 sequence is 14 residues long. From germline, CDR1 is LNHDA and CDR2 SQIVND (reference sequence). The chain's CDR3 is CASSISLANGELFF. The CDR3 DNA is TGTGCCAGTAGTATCTCACTAGCGAACGGGGAGCTGTTTTTT.